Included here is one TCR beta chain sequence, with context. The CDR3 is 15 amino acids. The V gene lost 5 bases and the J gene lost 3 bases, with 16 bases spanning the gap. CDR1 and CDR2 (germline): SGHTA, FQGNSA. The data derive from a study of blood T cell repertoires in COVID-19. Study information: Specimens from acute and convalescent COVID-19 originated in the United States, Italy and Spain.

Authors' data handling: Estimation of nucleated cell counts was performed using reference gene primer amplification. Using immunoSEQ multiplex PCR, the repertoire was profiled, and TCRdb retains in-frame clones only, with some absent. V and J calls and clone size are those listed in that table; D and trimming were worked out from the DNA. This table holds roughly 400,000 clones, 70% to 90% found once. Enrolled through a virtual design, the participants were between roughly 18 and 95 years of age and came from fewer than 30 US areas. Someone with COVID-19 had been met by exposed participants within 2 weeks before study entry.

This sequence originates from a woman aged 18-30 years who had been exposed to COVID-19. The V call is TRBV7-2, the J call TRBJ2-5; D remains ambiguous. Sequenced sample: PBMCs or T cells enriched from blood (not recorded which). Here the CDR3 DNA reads TGTGCCAGCAGCCCTACTGTAATAATTAAAGAGACCCAGTACTTC. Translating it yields CASSPTVIIKETQYF.